The 30 T cell receptor beta chains below come from one sample, sequenced in a study of response to subunit inactivated influenza vaccine. Each CDR3 protein gets one entry after TCRdb re-called the RT-PCR reads with MiXCR. The table records about 800,000 distinct CDR3 sequences, roughly 20% of them present only once. Sequencing was performed on PBMCs from blood, taken roughly 5 days after vaccination. Receptors were obtained from a man aged 50-60 years who received an inactivated influenza vaccine.

This clonotype was counted between two and nine times. The chain has TRBV12-3 or TRBV12-4 and TRBJ2-5, with TRBD2 matching over 12 bases. The CDR3 has 15 amino acids. J was trimmed by 2 bases and V by 6 bases; bases with no gene match: 4. The CDR3 DNA reads TGTGCCAGCAGCGCTAGCGGGGGGGAACAAGAGACCCAGTACTTC. Residues: CASSASGGEQETQYF.

V is TRBV28 and J is TRBJ2-2; D may be TRBD2 (5 bases). Germline values: CDR1 MDHEN, CDR2 SYDVKM. There are 14 residues in the CDR3. V lost 7 bases and J lost 4, with 13 bases in between. The CDR3 protein is CASILSGSTGELFF. CDR3 in DNA: TGTGCCAGCATCCTATCGGGGTCCACCGGGGAGCTGTTTTTT.

The gene calls are TRBV7-2 and TRBJ2-5; tentative D call: TRBD1 (5 bases). The V end was cut by 2 bases, the J end by 0 bases, with 16 bases between. The CDR3 totals 17 residues. Germline loops: CDR1 SGHTA, CDR2 FQGNSA. The CDR3, as DNA: TGTGCCAGCAGCTTAAGGCCGACGACAGCGTACCAAGAGACCCAGTACTTC. Its protein is CASSLRPTTAYQETQYF.

This chain connects TRBV9 to TRBJ2-7; possible D gene TRBD1, 6 bases. Germline values: CDR1 SGDLS, CDR2 YYNGEE. This CDR3 contains 15 residues. V dropped 3 bases and J dropped 2 bases, with 15 bases sitting between them. The DNA for the CDR3 is TGTGCCAGCAGCGAGTCGGGACACACGACCTACGAGCAGTACTTC. Translating gives CASSESGHTTYEQYF.

The rearrangement uses TRBV7-2 and TRBJ2-1, with 8 bases lining up with TRBD2. The length of the CDR3 is 17 residues. Germline values: CDR1 SGHTA, CDR2 FQGNSA. J lost 0 bases, V lost 5 bases, and 9 bases had no gene match. DNA of the CDR3: TGTGCCAGCAGCCCCCCCAAGGGGACTAGCTCCTACAATGAGCAGTTCTTC. It encodes CASSPPKGTSSYNEQFF.

This clonotype was seen more than once but under ten times. This chain links TRBV5-1 with TRBJ2-7; possible D gene TRBD1, 6 bases. CDR1 is SGHRS, CDR2 YFSETQ, per germline. V was cut by 2 bases and J by 2 bases, with 14 bases left in between. The CDR3 length is 15 residues. CDR3 sequence (DNA): TGCGCCAGCAGCTTCCCCGAGACAGGCCCCTACGAGCAGTACTTC. Translation: CASSFPETGPYEQYF.

This clonotype was seen a handful of times. This rearrangement joins TRBV6-6 to TRBJ2-7, with D hard to call. This CDR3 comprises 13 residues. The V and J ends lost 2 bases and 5 bases respectively, with 10 bases between them. Germline CDR1 reads MNHNY; CDR2 reads SVGAGI (reference sequence). The CDR3 spells CASSYGNLNEQYF. The CDR3 DNA reads TGTGCCAGCAGTTACGGCAATCTGAACGAGCAGTACTTC.

Ten or more counts support this clonotype. The genes are TRBV20-1 and TRBJ2-3, with 7 nucleotides matching TRBD2. With V trimmed by 1 base and J by 3 bases, 4 bases remained unmatched. The CDR3 is 14 residues long. Germline V gives CDR1 DFQATT, CDR2 SNEGSKA (reference sequence). In DNA form, the CDR3 reads TGCAGTGCTAGAGTGGGTAGCGGGACAGATACGCAGTATTTT. Amino acids: CSARVGSGTDTQYF.

This chain links TRBV5-6 with TRBJ2-7; perhaps TRBD1 as D (6 bases). Germline CDR1 is SGHDT and CDR2 is YYEEEE. CDR3 length: 13 residues. V was trimmed by 5 bases and J by 5 bases, leaving 14 bases between them. The CDR3 coding sequence is TGTGCCAGCAGGCTCTCAGGGGCCCACGAGCAGTACTTC. Translation gives CASRLSGAHEQYF.

This clonotype was seen a few times. This chain links TRBV20-1 with TRBJ1-2; no clear D. Per the germline V gene, CDR1 is DFQATT and CDR2 is SNEGSKA (reference sequence). Trimming cost V 0 bases and J 5 bases, with 13 bases left between them. The CDR3 totals 14 residues. The CDR3 DNA reads TGCAGTGCTAGAGAGTTTTCCGGAACATATGGCTACACCTTC. This gives the protein CSAREFSGTYGYTF.

This clonotype was observed a handful of times. The rearrangement links TRBV28 to TRBJ2-7; 7 positions match TRBD1. Germline-derived CDR1 and CDR2 are MDHEN and SYDVKM. Losses at the gene ends were 4 bases for V and 4 bases for J; bases not matched to a gene: 7. CDR3 length: 14 amino acids. The CDR3 coding sequence is TGTGCCAGCAGTTCGTGGACAGGAAAATACGAGCAGTACTTC. Its protein product is CASSSWTGKYEQYF.

This clonotype was recorded at least ten times. The CDR3 sequence: CSARGQGLAGYTF. The CDR3 coding sequence is TGCAGTGCTAGAGGGCAGGGGTTGGCTGGCTACACCTTC. This chain joins TRBV20-1 and TRBJ1-2; maybe TRBD1 (6 bases). The CDR3 is made up of 13 amino acids. Germline values: CDR1 DFQATT, CDR2 SNEGSKA (reference sequence). V was pared by 1 base and J by 7 bases, with 13 bases between.

The chain is built from TRBV28 and TRBJ2-7, with D perhaps matching TRBD1 or TRBD2 (5 bases each). CDR3 length: 14 amino acids. CDR1 is MDHEN and CDR2 is SYDVKM in the germline V gene. Trimming cost V 4 bases and J 6 bases, with 16 bases left between them. The CDR3 sequence is CASSSPGAGFEQYF. The CDR3 region has the DNA TGTGCCAGCAGTTCCCCCGGGGCAGGGTTCGAGCAGTACTTC.

The J gene is TRBJ2-5, the V gene TRBV2; perhaps D is TRBD1 or TRBD2 (5 bases each). Germline CDR1 reads SNHLY; CDR2 reads FYNNEI. The CDR3 is 16 residues long. The V gene lost 3 bases and the J gene lost 7 bases, with 21 bases spanning the gap. CDR3 sequence reads: CASSDGDRLLRGTQYF. Written as DNA, the CDR3 is TGTGCCAGCAGTGATGGAGACAGACTCTTACGGGGGACCCAGTACTTC. The full variable domain, rest sourced from reference TRBV2 and TRBJ2-5, is EPEVTQTPSHQVTQMGQEVILRCVPISNHLYFYWYRQILGQKVEFLVSFYNNEISEKSEIFDDQFSVERPDGSNFTLKIRSTKLEDSAMYFCASSDGDRLLRGTQYFGPGTRLLVL.

This clonotype was seen more than once but under ten times. J is TRBJ2-1 and V is TRBV5-1, with D perhaps TRBD1 or TRBD2 (6 bases each). CDR3 length: 17 amino acids. The V end was cut by 5 bases, the J end by 7 bases, with 25 bases between. Germline CDR1 SGHRS, CDR2 YFSETQ. The CDR3 DNA follows: TGCGCCAGCAGATCCGACAGGAGGGTATACGGTCAAAATGAGCAGTTCTTC. The encoded protein is CASRSDRRVYGQNEQFF.

This clonotype was found a few times. The chain recombines TRBV6-5 with TRBJ2-3, with 9 positions matching TRBD1. In germline, CDR1 is MNHEY, CDR2 SVGAGI. The CDR3 spans 16 residues. Trimming at V came to 4 bases and at J to 5 bases, leaving 10 bases not matched to a gene. CDR3 bases: TGTGCCAGCAGTTCACTAAAAACAGGGGGCATAGATACGCAGTATTTT. Amino acid sequence: CASSSLKTGGIDTQYF.

The rearrangement uses TRBV7-2 and TRBJ2-7; 7 bases fit TRBD1. Germline V CDR1 and CDR2: SGHTA, FQGNSA. The CDR3 length is 16 residues. Trimming at V came to 1 base and at J to 2 bases, leaving 8 bases not matched to a gene. The CDR3 protein is CASSLGGTVVPYEQYF. As DNA, the CDR3 is TGTGCCAGCAGCTTAGGGGGGACAGTAGTGCCCTACGAGCAGTACTTC.

This clonotype was found many times. The V gene is TRBV10-3, the J gene TRBJ2-2, with 8 bases lining up with TRBD1. Germline V lookup: CDR1 ENHRY, CDR2 SYGVKD. The trim removed 5 bases at V and 1 base at J, leaving 9 bases unmatched. The CDR3 covers 17 residues. Here the CDR3 DNA reads TGTGCCATCAGTAGCCCTCCGGGACAGGAGAACACCGGGGAGCTGTTTTTT. Translating gives CAISSPPGQENTGELFF.

This clonotype has more than one count but fewer than ten. The CDR3 region has the DNA TGTGCCAGCAGCTTAGGGGACTTGGCGGGGGGGCCGGCGTCAGATACGCAGTATTTT. Amino acids: CASSLGDLAGGPASDTQYF. The chain recombines TRBV11-2 with TRBJ2-3; 9 bases agree with TRBD2. The V gene's germline CDR1 is SGHAT and CDR2 FQNNGV. V dropped 1 base and J dropped 4; count of bases not matched to a gene: 15. The CDR3 runs to 19 residues.

The table lists this clonotype with a few counts. The V call is TRBV20-1, the J call TRBJ2-7; D is ambiguous. The CDR3 totals 12 residues. V shed 3 bases and J shed 3 bases, with 9 bases lying between them. CDR1 is DFQATT and CDR2 is SNEGSKA in the germline V gene (reference sequence). The CDR3 reads CSASPRSYEQYF. CDR3 in DNA: TGCAGTGCTAGTCCCAGGAGCTACGAGCAGTACTTC.

The V call is TRBV20-1, the J call TRBJ2-1, with TRBD2 matching 12 bases. The J segment lost 1 base and the V segment lost 1 base, leaving 5 bases of the junction unmatched. CDR3 size: 17 residues. Germline lookup yields CDR1 DFQATT and CDR2 SNEGSKA (reference sequence). The CDR3 sequence is CSARGGLAGMSYNEQFF. CDR3 nucleotide sequence: TGCAGTGCTAGAGGGGGACTAGCGGGCATGTCCTACAATGAGCAGTTCTTC.

The V and J genes are TRBV5-6 and TRBJ1-2; possible D gene TRBD1, 5 bases. Germline V lookup: CDR1 SGHDT, CDR2 YYEEEE. CDR3 length: 14 amino acids. V was trimmed by 0 bases and J by 6 bases, leaving 12 bases between them. CDR3 sequence reads: CASSLAGKVDGYTF. Written as DNA, the CDR3 is TGTGCCAGCAGCTTGGCAGGGAAGGTAGATGGCTACACCTTC.

J is TRBJ2-6 and V is TRBV6-5; tentative D call: TRBD1 (5 bases). The CDR3 totals 16 residues. The germline V and J ends were trimmed by 4 bases and 4 bases, with 14 bases remaining between them. Germline V gives CDR1 MNHEY, CDR2 SVGAGI. CDR3 nucleotide sequence: TGTGCCAGCAGTTCCCCCGGGCCAGGGGGGGCCAACGTCCTGACTTTC. Residues: CASSSPGPGGANVLTF.

V usage is TRBV18 and J usage is TRBJ2-5, with D tentatively TRBD2 (6 bases). Germline values: CDR1 KGHSH, CDR2 LQKENI. CDR3 size: 14 residues. The V gene lost 0 bases and the J gene lost 5 bases, with 10 bases spanning the gap. The CDR3 region has the DNA TGTGCCAGCTCACCACCGATGGGGGGTGAGACCCAGTACTTC. Residues: CASSPPMGGETQYF. Full variable domain (remainder filled in from reference TRBV18 and TRBJ2-5): NAGVMQNPRHLVRRRGQEARLRCSPMKGHSHVYWYRQLPEEGLKFMVYLQKENIIDESGMPKERFSAEFPKEGPSILRIQQVVRGDSAAYFCASSPPMGGETQYFGPGTRLLVL.

The CDR3 here is CASNSVGLAGETQYF. The CDR3 region has the DNA TGTGCCAGCAACAGTGTGGGACTAGCGGGAGAGACCCAGTACTTC. The rearrangement joins TRBV7-2 to TRBJ2-5; 12 bases agree with TRBD2. CDR3 size: 15 residues. CDR1 SGHTA and CDR2 FQGNSA come from the germline V gene. Trimming cost V 7 bases and J 4 bases; bases outside gene matches: 7.

This clonotype was picked up a small number of times. The V and J genes are TRBV6-1 and TRBJ1-4, with 9 bases aligning to TRBD1. Trimming cost V 5 bases and J 10 bases; bases outside gene matches: 5. The CDR3 covers 13 residues. Germline loops: CDR1 MNHNS, CDR2 SASEGT. CDR3 residues: CASSMDRGGKLFF. The DNA of the CDR3 is TGTGCCAGCAGTATGGACAGGGGAGGAAAACTGTTTTTT.

Only a few counts were recorded for this clonotype. The chain couples TRBV4-2 to TRBJ2-7, with D unresolved. Germline CDR1 reads LGHNA; CDR2 reads YNFKEQ. V gave up 4 bases and J gave up 4 bases, with 17 bases separating them. The CDR3 covers 15 residues. The CDR3: CASSPPAKPVYEQYF. CDR3 bases: TGTGCCAGCAGCCCCCCCGCCAAACCGGTATACGAGCAGTACTTC.

CDR3 region: CASRNPLPTGTNTGELFF. The DNA for the CDR3 is TGTGCCAGCAGAAATCCCCTCCCGACAGGGACGAACACCGGGGAGCTGTTTTTT. The chain uses TRBV6-2 or TRBV6-3 and TRBJ2-2, with 7 bases lining up with TRBD1. V lost 6 bases to trimming and J lost 0 bases; unmatched junction nucleotides: 13. Germline CDR1 is MNHEY and CDR2 is SVGEGT. CDR3 length: 18 residues.

This chain joins TRBV6-1 and TRBJ1-1, with 8 bases that match TRBD1. This CDR3 has 15 amino acids. The V segment lost 2 bases and the J segment 4 bases; nucleotides outside the gene matches: 6. The germline V gene encodes CDR1 MNHNS and CDR2 SASEGT. CDR3 sequence: CASSEYAGGFTEAFF. CDR3 nucleotide sequence: TGTGCCAGCAGTGAATACGCAGGGGGCTTCACTGAAGCTTTCTTT.

The gene calls are TRBV4-1 and TRBJ1-1, with a weak D call TRBD1 (5 bases). Germline V lookup: CDR1 MGHRA, CDR2 YSYEKL. The germline V and J ends were trimmed by 3 bases and 3 bases, with 23 bases remaining between them. This CDR3 comprises 18 residues. The CDR3 sequence is CASSQYPRTALQDTEAFF. The CDR3 coding sequence is TGCGCCAGCAGCCAGTACCCAAGGACGGCCTTACAGGACACTGAAGCTTTCTTT.